The present T cell receptor beta chain was sequenced within a study of CD8+CD57+ T cells in acquired aplastic anemia. The wider study: Average DNA yield from sorted CD4+ and CD8+ cells was around 3.2 ug.

Turning to this clonotype: Its antigen remains unknown.

Patients chosen for sequencing had shown CD8+CD57+ cell expansion by flow cytometry. V was pared by 7 bases and J by 2 bases, with 18 bases between. The CDR3 spans 16 residues. Germline values: CDR1 LNHDA, CDR2 SQIVND (reference sequence). The use of genomic DNA as template underpinned the TCR beta VDJ and CDR3 profiling. MiXCR, applied by TCRdb to the reads, yields one record per CDR3 protein. The table shows over 250,000 distinct CDR3 sequences, with approximately 58% occurring only once. Points from the study as a whole: The same twenty-nine CD8+ CDR3 sequences occurred in patients and in controls.

This TCR was sampled from a human donor with aplastic anemia. This sequence joins TRBV19 and TRBJ1-5, with D uncertain. The sample comprised sorted CD4+, CD8+, or CD8+CD57+ T cells (not recorded which) from PBMCs. The CDR3 spells CASTQRTLGGNQPQHF. DNA for the CDR3: TGTGCCAGTACACAGCGGACTCTTGGTGGCAATCAGCCCCAGCATTTT.